The 29 T cell receptor beta chains below all came from one sample that was sequenced in a study of T cells expressing NK-cell markers. Using the 5' RACE reads, TCRdb records one entry per CDR3 protein without DNA. The sample yields approximately 150,000 distinct CDR3 sequences, of which the top ten take up less than 20%. Sample: blood T cells: a sorted CD56 or NKG2C T cell subset, CD4+ or CD8+ T cells, or bulk PBMC T cells (not recorded which). The receptors were gathered from a woman aged 18 to 69 in good health.

The rearrangement joins TRBV6-1 to TRBJ1-5; TCRdb picks TRBD1, but there is no DNA to check that call. Looked up from germline, CDR1 is MNHNS and CDR2 is SASEGT. The CDR3 covers 16 residues. The CDR3 here is CASSEKAGAGNQPQHF.

The CDR3 sequence is CASSPIGGTEQFF. The rearrangement joins TRBV7-9 to TRBJ2-1; TCRdb designates TRBD1, a call that cannot be tested without DNA. Germline loops: CDR1 SEHNR, CDR2 FQNEAQ (reference sequence). The CDR3 runs 13 residues.

The genes are TRBV7-8 and TRBJ1-2; TCRdb lists TRBD1, though no DNA is available to test this call. Germline CDR1 is SGHVS and CDR2 is FQNEAQ. CDR3 size: 14 residues. The chain's CDR3 is CASSFGRDGNGYTF.

The CDR3: CATSRPLRGNTEAFF. This chain connects TRBV15 to TRBJ1-1; TCRdb names TRBD1, which stays unverified in the absence of DNA. The CDR3 covers 15 residues. Germline loops: CDR1 LNHNV, CDR2 YYDKDF (reference sequence).

V and J are TRBV24-1 and TRBJ2-5; TCRdb's D call of TRBD2 is untestable without DNA. There are 18 residues in the CDR3. The V gene's germline CDR1 is KGHDR and CDR2 SFDVKD. The CDR3 loop reads CATSDPRGRLAVQETQYF.

This CDR3 is CASSPLAGESETQYF. The chain links TRBV18 to TRBJ2-5; TCRdb's D call, TRBD2, is unchecked because there is no DNA. Germline V lookup: CDR1 KGHSH, CDR2 LQKENI. The CDR3 contains 15 residues.

The rearrangement links TRBV5-1 to TRBJ2-7; no DNA is available, so the TRBD1 call from TCRdb remains unchecked. The CDR3 runs to 15 residues. Germline loops: CDR1 SGHRS, CDR2 YFSETQ. The CDR3: CASRDFGQVTYEQYF. The whole variable domain, filled in from reference TRBV5-1 and TRBJ2-7, reads KAGVTQTPRYLIKTRGQQVTLSCSPISGHRSVSWYQQTPGQGLQFLFEYFSETQRNKGNFPGRFSGRQFSNSRSEMNVSTLELGDSALYLCASRDFGQVTYEQYFGPGTRLTVT.

The V call is TRBV23-1, the J call TRBJ2-7; TCRdb's assignment of TRBD1 cannot be checked, as there is no DNA. TRBV23-1 is noted as an ORF with a role that remains uncertain. The CDR3 is 17 amino acids. The CDR3 loop is CASSHSGDGQGSYEQYF.

V and J are TRBV4-1 and TRBJ1-5; the D gene TCRdb calls, TRBD1, cannot be checked with no DNA. CDR1 MGHRA and CDR2 YSYEKL come from the germline V gene. This CDR3 contains 16 residues. The chain's CDR3 is CASSQGIGQVSQPQHF.

This sequence joins TRBV20-1 and TRBJ2-3. The CDR3 runs 16 residues. CDR1 is DFQATT, CDR2 SNEGSKA, per germline (reference sequence). The CDR3 is CSAITTEITSTDTQYF.

This chain links TRBV5-1 with TRBJ2-3; the D call from TCRdb, TRBD2, cannot be confirmed without DNA. This CDR3 is built from 15 residues. The V gene's germline CDR1 is SGHRS and CDR2 YFSETQ. The CDR3 reads CASSVTGTKGDTQYF.

V and J are TRBV10-3 and TRBJ1-3; the D call of TRBD1 rests on TCRdb alone, since no DNA is present to check it. This CDR3 is 16 amino acids long. Germline CDR1 ENHRY, CDR2 SYGVKD. The CDR3 loop reads CAISATRQVSGNTIYF.

This rearrangement joins TRBV7-3 to TRBJ2-6; TCRdb proposes TRBD1, but this gene call is untestable without DNA. This CDR3 region has 18 residues. The germline gives CDR1 SGHTA, CDR2 FQGTGA. The CDR3 spells CASSSSGTGRAGANVLTF. Full variable domain (missing parts from reference TRBV7-3 and TRBJ2-6): GAGVSQTPSNKVTEKGKYVELRCDPISGHTALYWYRQSLGQGPEFLIYFQGTGAADDSGLPNDRFFAVRPEGSVSTLKIQRTERGDSAVYLCASSSSGTGRAGANVLTFGAGSRLTVL.

The V call is TRBV20-1, the J call TRBJ2-2; TCRdb outputs TRBD2, but without DNA this stays unchecked. The CDR3 runs to 15 residues. Germline V gene lookup returns CDR1 DFQATT and CDR2 SNEGSKA (reference sequence). The CDR3 loop reads CSARLGTSPTGELFF.

V is TRBV5-1 and J is TRBJ2-3; TCRdb's D gene call, TRBD2, goes unchecked for lack of DNA. Germline CDR1 reads SGHRS; CDR2 reads YFSETQ. The CDR3 has 14 amino acids. This chain's CDR3 is CASSLASATDTQYF. Complete variable domain (other parts from reference TRBV5-1 and TRBJ2-3): KAGVTQTPRYLIKTRGQQVTLSCSPISGHRSVSWYQQTPGQGLQFLFEYFSETQRNKGNFPGRFSGRQFSNSRSEMNVSTLELGDSALYLCASSLASATDTQYFGPGTRLTVL.

This chain links TRBV27 with TRBJ1-4; TCRdb's D gene call, TRBD1, goes unchecked for lack of DNA. The V gene's germline CDR1 is MNHEY and CDR2 SMNVEV (reference sequence). CDR3 size: 15 residues. CDR3 sequence: CASSTRVLGNEKLFF.

The V and J genes are TRBV20-1 and TRBJ2-7; without DNA, the TCRdb call of TRBD2 cannot be checked. Germline CDR1 DFQATT, CDR2 SNEGSKA (reference sequence). This CDR3 is built from 14 residues. CDR3 sequence: CSAKGLAGRIEQYF.

This chain links TRBV5-8 with TRBJ1-1; lacking DNA, the TRBD1 call made by TCRdb goes unchecked. The CDR3 loop spans 15 amino acids. Germline lookup yields CDR1 SGHTS and CDR2 YDEGEE. CDR3 sequence reads: CASSPPGGASTEAFF.

The V and J genes are TRBV10-3 and TRBJ2-3; TCRdb indicates TRBD2, and absent DNA this call remains unverified. Germline CDR1 and CDR2: ENHRY and SYGVKD. This CDR3 spans 16 amino acids. This CDR3 is CAISEGGRTSTDTQYF.

The V gene is TRBV29-1, the J gene TRBJ1-1; no DNA is available, so the TRBD1 call from TCRdb remains unchecked. This CDR3 is built from 12 residues. CDR1 is SQVTM and CDR2 is ANQGSEA in the germline V gene. This CDR3 is CSGGQGRTEAFF.

This chain links TRBV3-1 with TRBJ2-7. The germline V gene has CDR1 LGHDT and CDR2 YNNKEL (reference sequence). This CDR3 is 15 amino acids long. The CDR3 here is CASSQAHIGPYEQYF.

The rearrangement links TRBV7-8 to TRBJ1-1; the D call of TRBD1 rests on TCRdb alone, since no DNA is present to check it. The CDR3 is 15 amino acids. The germline V gene has CDR1 SGHVS and CDR2 FQNEAQ. CDR3 protein: CASRKTPGANTEAFF.

V is TRBV7-9 and J is TRBJ2-7; TCRdb gives TRBD1 as the D gene, but with no DNA this cannot be confirmed. Germline CDR1 SEHNR, CDR2 FQNEAQ (reference sequence). The CDR3 consists of 15 residues. CDR3 residues: CASSLGRGRGDEQYF.

The chain employs TRBV20-1 and TRBJ1-1. The CDR3 extends over 14 amino acids. Germline V gene sequence: CDR1 DFQATT, CDR2 SNEGSKA (reference sequence). The CDR3 sequence: CSANGPRREAEAFF.

The chain couples TRBV7-3 to TRBJ1-1; TCRdb names TRBD1, which stays unverified in the absence of DNA. The CDR3 extends over 16 amino acids. Germline CDR1 reads SGHTA; CDR2 reads FQGTGA. The CDR3 spells CASSLAGKPWDAEAFF.

The V gene is TRBV20-1, the J gene TRBJ2-1; TCRdb's D call of TRBD1 is untestable without DNA. CDR3 size: 17 residues. Germline V gene sequence: CDR1 DFQATT, CDR2 SNEGSKA (reference sequence). CDR3 protein: CSARKGQGRLRFNEQFF.

The chain is built from TRBV2 and TRBJ2-1; TCRdb's assignment of TRBD1 cannot be checked, as there is no DNA. The CDR3 spans 14 residues. CDR1 and CDR2 from the germline V gene are SNHLY and FYNNEI. The CDR3 here is CASSSGVFYNEQFF.

The chain carries TRBV3-1 and TRBJ2-3; the TRBD1 assignment by TCRdb is unverifiable without DNA. CDR1 and CDR2 (germline): LGHDT, YNNKEL (reference sequence). This CDR3 has 12 amino acids. The chain's CDR3 is CASSRGKDTQYF.

The chain combines TRBV7-9 with TRBJ1-2; lacking DNA, the TRBD1 call made by TCRdb goes unchecked. Germline CDR1 is SEHNR and CDR2 is FQNEAQ (reference sequence). This CDR3 is 14 amino acids long. The CDR3 loop reads CASRPRDSRYGYTF.